The sample holds a few counts of the clone carrying this TCR beta chain. The sample comes from a study of blood T cell repertoires in COVID-19. The wider study: Specimens from acute and convalescent COVID-19 originated in the United States, Italy and Spain. T cells, B-cell-depleted T cells, or PBMCs provided the cDNA or gDNA that served as material.

CDR3 size: 15 residues. Unmatched junction bases numbered 4, after V lost 2 bases and J lost 0 bases. Germline V gene sequence: CDR1 LGHDT, CDR2 YNNKEL (reference sequence). Per the original data handling: Reference gene primer amplification gave estimated nucleated cell counts. Clones were sequenced by immunoSEQ multiplex PCR, and TCRdb holds only the in-frame ones, with some missing. D and trimming come from the DNA, and the V and J calls and clone size come from that table. Of 200,000 or so clones detected, roughly four fifths appear once; the ten largest clones hold 4.5% to 6.5%. J is TRBJ2-7 and V is TRBV3-1 (or the pseudogene TRBV3-2); the match to TRBD1 covers 7 bases. This TCR was recovered from a woman aged 30 to 39 with acute or convalescent COVID-19. Sequencing used peripheral blood. The CDR3 nucleotides are TGTGCCAGCAGCCAAAGGGGGCGGAACTCCTACGAGCAGTACTTC. Its translation is CASSQRGRNSYEQYF.